The entry below describes one T cell receptor beta chain. Original data processing: Scientists estimated how many nucleated cells there were by amplifying reference gene primers. The method was immunoSEQ multiplex PCR; TCRdb's version includes in-frame clones alone and lacks a portion of them. V and J calls and clone size are as listed in that table; D and trimming were resolved from the DNA. Of some 170,000 clones listed, around four fifths are singletons. V trimming: 3 bases; J trimming: 2 bases; junction bases outside the gene matches: 10. Germline V gives CDR1 LNHDA, CDR2 SQIVND (reference sequence). The CDR3 covers 18 residues. The data were taken from a study of blood T cell repertoires in COVID-19. Study at large: Samples representing acute and convalescent COVID-19 were sourced from the United States, Italy and Spain. PBMCs, B-cell-depleted T cells, or T cells provided the cDNA or gDNA that made up the material.

The receptor was derived from an elderly woman with active or convalescent COVID-19. Sequencing used peripheral blood. The rearrangement links TRBV19 to TRBJ2-2; 9 nucleotides match TRBD1. The CDR3 DNA follows: TGTGCCAGTAGTATCGGGGACAGGGTTGAGTTAAACACCGGGGAGCTGTTTTTT. Encoded protein: CASSIGDRVELNTGELFF. The variable domain in full, completed from reference TRBV19 and TRBJ2-2, reads DGGITQSPKYLFRKEGQNVTLSCEQNLNHDAMYWYRQDPGQGLRLIYYSQIVNDFQKGDIAEGYSVSREKKESFPLTVTSAQKNPTAFYLCASSIGDRVELNTGELFFGEGSRLTVL.